One and the same sample provided the 20 T cell receptor beta chains below, sequenced in a study of cytomegalovirus exposure and HLA in healthy donors. Primers included in the PCR were 60 Vbeta and 13 Jbeta primers. Assay used: immunoSEQ multiplex PCR; TCRdb lists only in-frame clones, some missing. Of 35,000 to 40,000 clones in the sample, 53% are singletons; the top ten hold about 6.1%. Sequencing was performed on PBMCs. The origin of the receptors is a woman between 40 and 55 years old in good health and CMV-seropositive.

This clone was observed a handful of times. This chain connects TRBV5-6 to TRBJ2-7, with 10 bases identical to TRBD1. This CDR3 contains 15 residues. Germline V gene sequence: CDR1 SGHDT, CDR2 YYEEEE. The junction had 12 bases not matched to a gene; V was cut back by 5 bases and J by 7 bases. Here the CDR3 reads CASSIPGQGSGEQYF. The CDR3 DNA reads as TGTGCCAGCAGTATCCCGGGACAGGGGTCTGGGGAGCAGTACTTC.

V gene TRBV2 combines with J gene TRBJ2-3, with 10 bases aligning to TRBD2. V dropped 6 bases and J dropped 0; count of bases not matched to a gene: 6. There are 16 residues in the CDR3. Germline CDR1 reads SNHLY; CDR2 reads FYNNEI. The CDR3 region is CASSTGTSVSTDTQYF. The CDR3 DNA is TGTGCCAGCAGCACCGGGACTAGCGTAAGCACAGATACGCAGTATTTT.

J is TRBJ2-5 and V is TRBV5-1; 7 bases agree with TRBD1. This CDR3 spans 13 amino acids. V gave up 4 bases and J gave up 5 bases; unmatched junction bases: 5. Germline V lookup: CDR1 SGHRS, CDR2 YFSETQ. CDR3 residues: CASSNRGEETQYF. DNA of the CDR3: TGCGCCAGCAGCAACAGGGGTGAGGAGACCCAGTACTTC.

The chain employs TRBV7-6 and TRBJ2-7; D unresolved. Trimming pared 4 bases from V and 3 bases from J, leaving 4 bases between. There are 11 residues in the CDR3. The V gene's germline CDR1 is SGHVS and CDR2 FNYEAQ. The CDR3 coding sequence is TGTGCCAGCAGCTCAGACTACGAGCAGTACTTC. Translating it yields CASSSDYEQYF. The full variable domain, completed using reference TRBV7-6 and TRBJ2-7, is GAGVSQSPRYKVTKRGQDVALRCDPISGHVSLYWYRQALGQGPEFLTYFNYEAQQDKSGLPNDRFSAERPEGSISTLTIQRTEQRDSAMYRCASSSDYEQYFGPGTRLTVT.

V and J are TRBV18 and TRBJ2-3; D possibly corresponds to TRBD1 (7 bases). The V gene's germline CDR1 is KGHSH and CDR2 LQKENI. The CDR3 covers 17 residues. V was clipped by 5 bases and J by 1 base, with 19 bases between them. The chain's CDR3 is CASSAGTAGSGTDTQYF. CDR3 DNA sequence: TGTGCCAGCTCAGCCGGGACAGCGGGTTCCGGCACAGATACGCAGTATTTT.

V is TRBV9 and J is TRBJ2-7; a possible D gene is TRBD2 (5 bases). The V gene's germline CDR1 is SGDLS and CDR2 YYNGEE. The CDR3 is 15 amino acids. V lost 1 base, J lost 6 bases, and 17 bases lay in between. CDR3 protein: CASSVTEGRAGEQYF. DNA for the CDR3: TGTGCCAGCAGCGTAACGGAAGGGCGGGCAGGCGAGCAGTACTTC.

This clone has only a few counts. The rearrangement joins TRBV4-3 to TRBJ1-2; no firm D call. The CDR3 totals 11 residues. Germline V CDR1 and CDR2: LGHNA, YSLEER. V lost 3 bases and J 5 bases, leaving 4 bases between the germline ends. The CDR3 loop is CASSHGYGYTF. Written as DNA, the CDR3 is TGCGCCAGCAGCCACGGTTATGGCTACACCTTC.

The rearrangement links TRBV7-9 to TRBJ1-1, with D possibly TRBD1 on 6 matching bases. This CDR3 is 12 amino acids long. Germline V gene sequence: CDR1 SEHNR, CDR2 FQNEAQ (reference sequence). Trimming cost V 5 bases and J 11 bases, with 15 bases left between them. CDR3 sequence (DNA): TGTGCCAGCAGCGGGGACAAAGGGTACGCTTTCTTT. Translation gives CASSGDKGYAFF. The full variable domain, in which reference TRBV7-9 and TRBJ1-1 provide the parts outside the CDR3, is DTGVSQNPRHKITKRGQNVTFRCDPISEHNRLYWYRQTLGQGPEFLTYFQNEAQLEKSRLLSDRFSAERPKGSFSTLEIQRTEQGDSAMYLCASSGDKGYAFFGQGTRLTVV.

This clone was seen many times. The rearrangement links TRBV5-4 to TRBJ2-7; TRBD2 matches 12 bases. Germline CDR1 reads SGHNT; CDR2 reads YYREEE (reference sequence). CDR3 length: 14 amino acids. The V segment lost 3 bases and the J segment 4 bases; nucleotides outside the gene matches: 2. The CDR3 is CASSSTSGGYEQYF. CDR3 sequence (DNA): TGTGCCAGCAGCTCTACTAGCGGGGGGTACGAGCAGTACTTC. The entire variable domain, with the rest obtained from reference TRBV5-4 and TRBJ2-7, is as follows: ETGVTQSPTHLIKTRGQQVTLRCSSQSGHNTVSWYQQALGQGPQFIFQYYREEENGRGNFPPRFSGLQFPNYSSELNVNALELDDSALYLCASSSTSGGYEQYFGPGTRLTVT.

The chain combines TRBV11-2 with TRBJ1-6; no clear D. V gave up 5 bases and J gave up 8 bases, with 13 bases separating them. Germline assignment: CDR1 SGHAT and CDR2 FQNNGV. The CDR3 is 14 residues long. The CDR3 region is CASSATALDSPLHF. CDR3 nucleotides: TGTGCCAGCAGCGCAACTGCTTTAGATTCACCCCTCCACTTT.

This clone was recorded a few times. The rearrangement joins TRBV5-6 to TRBJ1-4, with D unresolved. The CDR3 covers 13 residues. Germline CDR1 SGHDT, CDR2 YYEEEE. Trimming removed 0 bases at V and 6 bases at J, with 6 bases between. This CDR3 is CASSLVEDEKLFF. The CDR3 region has the DNA TGTGCCAGCAGCTTGGTTGAGGATGAAAAACTGTTTTTT.

The rearrangement uses TRBV20-1 and TRBJ2-1, with D tentatively TRBD2 (5 bases). The CDR3 contains 10 residues. V was pared by 6 bases and J by 10 bases, with 10 bases between. The germline gives CDR1 DFQATT, CDR2 SNEGSKA (reference sequence). The CDR3 region is CSAGVGEQFF. The CDR3 DNA sequence: TGCAGTGCCGGGGTTGGGGAGCAGTTCTTC.

This sequence joins TRBV7-3 and TRBJ2-1, with 11 bases lining up with TRBD2. The germline gives CDR1 SGHTA, CDR2 FQGTGA. The CDR3 is 19 amino acids. With 1 base clipped from V and 8 bases from J, the junction kept 16 bases outside the gene matches. CDR3 sequence: CASSLSSGASGGRRDEQFF. The CDR3 nucleotides read TGTGCCAGCAGCTTAAGTTCGGGAGCTAGCGGGGGGCGGCGGGATGAGCAGTTCTTC.

This clone occurred a few times. The gene calls are TRBV9 and TRBJ2-5; weak D call: TRBD1 (6 bases). Germline V gene lookup returns CDR1 SGDLS and CDR2 YYNGEE. There are 15 residues in the CDR3. V was clipped by 3 bases and J by 0 bases, with 12 bases between them. CDR3 region: CASSARSGDQETQYF. CDR3 in DNA: TGTGCCAGCAGCGCACGGTCAGGGGACCAAGAGACCCAGTACTTC.

V usage is TRBV11-2 and J usage is TRBJ2-2; 12 nucleotides line up with TRBD2. V lost 4 bases to trimming and J lost 4 bases; unmatched junction nucleotides: 4. The CDR3 loop spans 16 amino acids. From germline, CDR1 is SGHAT and CDR2 FQNNGV. In DNA form, the CDR3 reads TGTGCCAGCAGCTACGGACTAGCGGGGTTCACCGGGGAGCTGTTTTTT. Residues: CASSYGLAGFTGELFF.

The chain carries TRBV10-3 and TRBJ1-6; 9 nucleotides align to TRBD1. The J segment lost 6 bases and the V segment lost 5 bases, leaving 5 bases of the junction unmatched. CDR1 is ENHRY and CDR2 is SYGVKD in the germline V gene. The CDR3 is made up of 15 amino acids. CDR3 bases: TGTGCCATCAGTCAGGGACAGGGAGTTAATTCACCCCTCCACTTT. Translated, it gives CAISQGQGVNSPLHF.

V gene TRBV6-1 combines with J gene TRBJ2-2; unclear D gene. Trimming cost V 7 bases and J 2 bases, with 11 bases left between them. The length of the CDR3 is 14 residues. Germline V gene sequence: CDR1 MNHNS, CDR2 SASEGT. The CDR3 DNA follows: TGTGCCAGCATGACAAGTCTTAACACCGGGGAGCTGTTTTTT. Its protein is CASMTSLNTGELFF.

This clone is labeled as medium-sized. The chain is built from TRBV6-6 and TRBJ1-6; no definite D call. The CDR3 spans 13 residues. Between the trimmed V and J ends, which lost 11 bases and 7 bases, there was a span of 15 bases. Germline V gives CDR1 MNHNY, CDR2 SVGAGI (reference sequence). CDR3 residues: CALKSLQNSPLHF. CDR3 nucleotide sequence: TGTGCCCTGAAGTCTCTGCAGAATTCACCCCTCCACTTT.

This clone was seen only a few times. The rearrangement uses TRBV15 and TRBJ2-6, with D perhaps TRBD1 (5 bases). Between the trimmed V and J ends, which lost 5 bases and 0 bases, there was a span of 8 bases. The CDR3 runs 15 residues. Germline V gene data show CDR1 as LNHNV and CDR2 as YYDKDF (reference sequence). For the CDR3, the DNA is TGTGCCACCAGCGGTGACAGCTCTGGGGCCAACGTCCTGACTTTC. Its translation is CATSGDSSGANVLTF.

This clone has just a few counts. The chain has TRBV11-3 and TRBJ2-3; TRBD2 matches 11 bases. This CDR3 spans 15 amino acids. The trim removed 4 bases at V and 1 base at J, leaving 1 base unmatched. CDR1 and CDR2 from the germline V gene are SGHNT and YENEEA. CDR3 in amino acids: CASSSGLAGTDTQYF. CDR3 bases: TGTGCCAGCAGCTCGGGACTAGCGGGCACAGATACGCAGTATTTT.